The text below deals with one TCR beta chain. Its matching antigen is unknown. This CDR3 contains 15 residues. V shed 1 base and J 4 bases; nucleotides not matched to a gene: 3. CDR1 is WSHSY, CDR2 SAAADI, per germline. Unique molecular identifiers were incorporated during preparation of the TCRbeta library. TCRdb itself ran the PCR reads through MiXCR, one entry per CDR3 protein. Among about 1,000,000 distinct CDR3 sequences, roughly 29% were seen once, and the ten largest hold 28%. The data originate from a study of T-cell reconstitution after alpha-beta-depleted transplantation in children. Study-level points and caveats: Where some patients showed high TCRbeta diversity at day 60, it came from recipient T cells and thymic progenitors that had survived. Among T cells one year after transplant, newly produced cells accounted for most counts and diversity. Expanded graft clones, several hundred of them, were reportedly the source of alpha-beta T cells about two months after transplant.

The source material was PBMCs, mostly from graft donor cells, sampled 360 days after TCRalphabeta/CD19-depleted stem cell transplant. The rearrangement joins TRBV10-2 to TRBJ2-2, with 7 bases identical to TRBD1. The TCR sequence derives from a boy less than two years old who had a stem cell transplant for SCID, so the T cells may come from the graft donor. The DNA of the CDR3 is TGCGCCAGCAGTGAGTTGGGACAGTCCACCGGGGAGCTGTTTTTT. It is translated as CASSELGQSTGELFF.